The subject of this entry is one TCR beta chain. No cognate antigen has been identified for it. The sample holds no much larger clone one base away, and base qualities are not on file. This sample was taken from a study of CD8 T cells in ankylosing spondylitis (dated by TCRdb to about 2017). Regarding the study in general: The study profiled T cell receptor beta repertoires in healthy donors and ankylosing spondylitis patients to find disease-linked TCR variants. The full study cohort was made up of roughly 25 ankylosing spondylitis patients and about a hundred healthy donors. Peripheral blood was sampled, and synovial fluid was additionally collected from ankylosing spondylitis patients. Here is what the overall study found, with its caveats: A TCR beta motif of about 8 highly homologous amino acid variants appeared characteristic of blood from ankylosing spondylitis patients. A CD8+ phenotype was shown by the disease-linked clones, which were found at relatively low frequencies in peripheral blood. Some motif variants had previously been reported in the synovial fluid and blood of reactive arthritis patients, which suggests shared mechanisms of disease initiation. According to the report, matched synovial fluid samples from ankylosing spondylitis patients were significantly enriched for the disease-linked clones.

Reading the germline V gene (reference sequence) gives CDR1 LNHNV and CDR2 YYDKDF. The CDR3, cysteine through phenylalanine, is 11 amino acids long. The kept DNA is CDR3 alone, 33 bases in frame from the first base. V lost 3 bases and J lost 10 bases; the stretch between them is 9 bases long. TCRdb names Illumina HiSeq 2500 as the instrument used. Quantitative 5'-RACE with molecular barcodes was the method used to prepare the TCR beta libraries. Per the source publication's procedure: To identify disease-linked TCR variants, a new computational method was used, one built on a probabilistic model of VDJ rearrangement. TCRdb's own reprocessing of the public reads used fastp at Q25 and MiXCR and kept productive beta chains. When rows share a CDR3 protein, they turn into one entry using the most common DNA and genes. It is TCRdb's table, rather than the study itself, that gives the V and J calls and clone size. This sample comprises nearly 350,000 distinct CDR3 sequences, 14% to 15% of them detected only once. Of the sample, less than 1.1% is held by the ten largest clones.

The rearranged chain carries TRBV15 and TRBJ1-1, and perhaps TRBD1 as D gene, on 5 matching bases. Sequenced: blood, either unsorted or a sorted T cell fraction (not recorded which). The sequence was obtained from a male donor with ankylosing spondylitis or in good health (not recorded which). This receptor carries the CDR3 CATSSIRGAFF. The sequenced DNA is TGTGCCACCAGCAGTATAAGGGGAGCTTTCTTT.